This TCR beta chain was retrieved from a study of blood T cell repertoires in COVID-19. On the study more broadly: From T cells, B-cell-depleted T cells, or PBMCs came the material, which was cDNA or gDNA.

TCRdb keeps only in-frame clones here, not all; method: immunoSEQ multiplex PCR. This table holds about half a million clones, 89% found once. Germline CDR1 and CDR2: SGHAT and FQNNGV. CDR3 size: 16 residues. V was trimmed by 5 bases and J by 6 bases, leaving 22 bases between them. A Seattle source enrolled patients during active infection and followed them longitudinally. The chain couples TRBV11-2 to TRBJ2-5, with D possibly matching TRBD2 (6 bases). Sequenced sample: peripheral blood. This TCR came from a man younger than 35 with COVID-19, enrolled during active disease. The CDR3 region has the DNA TGTGCCAGCAGCGCTCGGGAGCCCCAAATGATAAAGACCCAGTACTTC. It codes for CASSAREPQMIKTQYF.